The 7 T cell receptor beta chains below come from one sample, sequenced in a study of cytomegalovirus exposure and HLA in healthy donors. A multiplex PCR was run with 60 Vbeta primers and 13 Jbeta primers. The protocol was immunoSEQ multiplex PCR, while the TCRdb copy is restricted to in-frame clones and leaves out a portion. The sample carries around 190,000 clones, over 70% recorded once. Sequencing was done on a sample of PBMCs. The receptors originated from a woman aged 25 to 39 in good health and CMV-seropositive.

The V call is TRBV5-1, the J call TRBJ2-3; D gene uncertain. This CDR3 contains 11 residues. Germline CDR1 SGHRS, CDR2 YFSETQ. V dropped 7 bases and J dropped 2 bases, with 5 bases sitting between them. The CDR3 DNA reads TGCGCCAGCCGGTACACAGATACGCAGTATTTT. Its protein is CASRYTDTQYF.

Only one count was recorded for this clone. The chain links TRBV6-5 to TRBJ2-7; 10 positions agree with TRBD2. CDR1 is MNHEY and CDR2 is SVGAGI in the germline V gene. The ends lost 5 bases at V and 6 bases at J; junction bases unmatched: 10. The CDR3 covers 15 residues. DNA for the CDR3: TGTGCCAGCAGTACTCTAGCGGGAGTAATTAGCGAGCAGTACTTC. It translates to CASSTLAGVISEQYF.

CDR3 loop: CASSINAPGGSNQPQHF. The CDR3 DNA is TGTGCCAGTAGTATCAATGCCCCAGGGGGTTCCAATCAGCCCCAGCATTTT. The V call is TRBV19, the J call TRBJ1-5; 7 bases line up with TRBD1. Germline V gene sequence: CDR1 LNHDA, CDR2 SQIVND (reference sequence). The V segment lost 3 bases and the J segment 3 bases; nucleotides outside the gene matches: 11. This CDR3 region has 17 residues.

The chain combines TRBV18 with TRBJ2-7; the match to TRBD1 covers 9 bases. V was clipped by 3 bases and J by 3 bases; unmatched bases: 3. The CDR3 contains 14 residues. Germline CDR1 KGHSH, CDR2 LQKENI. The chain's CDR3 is CASSPGQGLYEQYF. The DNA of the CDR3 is TGTGCCAGCTCACCGGGACAGGGCCTCTACGAGCAGTACTTC.

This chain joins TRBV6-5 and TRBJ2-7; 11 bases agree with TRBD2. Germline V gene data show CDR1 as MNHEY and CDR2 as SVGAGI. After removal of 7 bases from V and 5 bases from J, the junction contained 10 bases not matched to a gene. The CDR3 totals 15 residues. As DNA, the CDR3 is TGTGCCAGCACCCATGGACTAGCGGGTACCAACGAGCAGTACTTC. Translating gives CASTHGLAGTNEQYF.

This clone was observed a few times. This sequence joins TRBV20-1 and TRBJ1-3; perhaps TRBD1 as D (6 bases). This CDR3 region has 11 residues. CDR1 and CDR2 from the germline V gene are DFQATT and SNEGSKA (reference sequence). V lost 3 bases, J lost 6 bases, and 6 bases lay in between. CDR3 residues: CSARGANTIYF. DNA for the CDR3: TGCAGTGCTAGGGGGGCAAACACCATATATTTT.

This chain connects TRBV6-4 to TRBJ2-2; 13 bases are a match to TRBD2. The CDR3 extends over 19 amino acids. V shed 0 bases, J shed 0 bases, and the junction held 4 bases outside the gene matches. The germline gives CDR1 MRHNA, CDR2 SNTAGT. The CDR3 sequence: CASSDSGTSGDPNTGELFF. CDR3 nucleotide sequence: TGTGCCAGCAGTGACTCAGGGACTAGCGGGGATCCGAACACCGGGGAGCTGTTTTTT.